This TCR beta chain was profiled in a study of blood T cell repertoires in COVID-19. Study summary: Spain, Italy and the United States supplied samples that represented acute and convalescent COVID-19.

Recruitment covered 25 or so US areas and drew participants whose ages spanned roughly 18 to 95 years. The study assigned cohorts using participant-reported clinical history. As originally analysed: Amplification with reference gene primers provided the estimates of nucleated cell counts. Sequencing used immunoSEQ multiplex PCR; TCRdb keeps in-frame clones, though not all of them. Clone size and the V and J calls come from that table; the DNA yielded D and trimming. This table holds approximately 290,000 clones, around 90% found once. This clonotype originated in a woman under 30 with acute COVID-19. Sequencing used PBMCs or T cells enriched from blood (not recorded which).

The CDR3 region has the DNA TGTGCCAGCAGCCCCAGGGGAGGGAGCTCCTACGAGCAGTACTTC. Translated, it gives CASSPRGGSSYEQYF. The chain carries TRBV9 and TRBJ2-7, with D possibly TRBD2 on 7 matching bases. CDR3 size: 15 residues. Germline CDR1 and CDR2: SGDLS and YYNGEE. Trimming took off 4 bases at V and 0 bases at J, with 14 bases between the two ends.